Listed below are T cell receptor beta chains from one sample, sequenced in a study of blood T cells in healthy people across ages. TCRdb reprocessed the 5' RACE reads with MiXCR, giving one entry per CDR3 protein. Of about 640,000 distinct CDR3 sequences listed, 45% to 65% were seen once; the top ten hold around 37%. Sequenced: blood. Every receptor here comes from a man in his fifties or sixties in good health. Both conserved end residues are trimmed from each CDR3. The listing skips clone size in some rows; elsewhere it reads once, few, many or a size class.

few	TRBV4-2	TRBJ1-4	ASTIYRDGNEKLF
few	TRBV28	TRBJ2-5	ASSMVGAQETQY
.	TRBV27	TRBJ2-1	ASTPREGTGGLNEQF
.	TRBV9	TRBJ2-5	ASSVGTRLGETQY
.	TRBV7-2	TRBJ2-1	ASSPQAGSAHNEQF
.	TRBV7-9	TRBJ2-5	ASSPRQQVETQY
.	TRBV3-1	TRBJ2-5	ASRGTGEGWTQY
.	TRBV21-1	TRBJ2-7	ASSKGPPGFDEQY
few	TRBV2	TRBJ2-5	ASSVIGRRETQY
.	TRBV7-8	TRBJ2-7	ASSARQGGEQY
.	TRBV5-1	TRBJ2-3	ASSKGDRAQVPDTQY
.	TRBV5-1	TRBJ2-7	ASWMVYVPDYEQY
.	TRBV27	TRBJ1-4	ASSFRQGLNEKLF
.	TRBV15	TRBJ2-1	ATSRDPGGFGNEQF
.	TRBV6-2/TRBV6-3	TRBJ1-1	ASSQGLRGEAF
.	TRBV12-3/TRBV12-4	TRBJ2-3	ASSFGGGQY
once	TRBV5-1	TRBJ2-5	ASSADTGTSGLGTQY
.	TRBV7-8	TRBJ2-5	ASSGWDRDGNEQY
few	TRBV7-2	.	ASSSLAGKYEQY
.	TRBV29-1	TRBJ1-2	SVEAPQGLANYGYT
.	TRBV12-3/TRBV12-4	TRBJ2-2	ASSLGVGGPGELF
.	TRBV6-1	TRBJ2-6	ASSKGSGANVLT
.	TRBV10-3	TRBJ2-5	AISGRGVETQY
.	TRBV6-5	TRBJ2-1	ASSFWDEQF
.	TRBV5-1	TRBJ2-7	ASSLVSGGSYEQY
many	TRBV2	TRBJ1-6	ASSDDRATNSPLH
.	TRBV2	TRBJ2-1	ASSVLAGSSYNEQF
.	TRBV10-3	TRBJ2-5	AIRQGQGLETQY
.	TRBV20-1	TRBJ1-5	SASSYVGGNQPQH
.	TRBV2	TRBJ2-7	ASSGSGGQY
.	TRBV5-1	TRBJ1-2	ASSLPTGVRYGYT
.	TRBV7-2	TRBJ2-5	ASSPVSVQETQY
few	TRBV10-3	TRBJ2-3	AISESLATDTQY
.	TRBV27	TRBJ2-5	ASRDRRLQETQY
few	TRBV3-1	TRBJ2-7	ASSRRSWTRVGYEQY
few	TRBV12-3/TRBV12-4	TRBJ1-6	ASSLGGSSYNSPLH
.	TRBV7-2	TRBJ2-1	ASSLRGGQQF
.	TRBV29-1	.	SVSSGGSYNEQY
.	TRBV21-1	TRBJ2-5	ASSKRDSGGQLETQY
few	TRBV21-1	TRBJ2-3	ASSNELKQRQDTDTQY
.	TRBV20-1	.	SARDPLGGMETQY
.	TRBV20-1	TRBJ2-1	SASSSGGYNEQF
.	TRBV20-1	TRBJ1-2	SARDFTDRQGNYGYT
.	TRBV25-1	TRBJ2-7	ASSGQQGRSYYEQY
.	TRBV9	TRBJ2-3	ASSVEAGTSGGDTQY
.	TRBV14	TRBJ1-3	ASSRSYSGNTIY
.	TRBV5-6	TRBJ1-2	ASSSGTEGDYGYT
.	TRBV7-9	TRBJ2-1	ASSYYQGFDNEQF
.	TRBV6-1	.	ASSQSPAGGYNEQY
.	TRBV3-1	TRBJ2-5	ASLGGRAQETQY
few	TRBV7-6	TRBJ2-1	ASSHGFGPDNNEQF
.	TRBV7-9	TRBJ1-3	ASSLSRDQVDTIY
.	TRBV2	TRBJ2-3	ASSVSEGADTQY
few	TRBV2	TRBJ1-4	ASSAQGADEKLF
.	TRBV21-1	TRBJ2-2	ASSKANTGELF